This TCR beta chain came from a study of blood T cell repertoires in COVID-19. Across the study: PBMCs, B-cell-depleted T cells, or T cells provided the cDNA or gDNA that made up the material.

Original analysis: Scientists estimated how many nucleated cells there were by amplifying reference gene primers. Repertoires were generated with immunoSEQ multiplex PCR, while TCRdb's copy carries only in-frame clones and drops some. That table gives V, J and clone size, and the DNA gave D and trimming. The sample lists some 190,000 clones, around 86% occurring once. Recruits, aged roughly 18 to 100 years, lived in roughly 22 US areas. Germline-derived CDR1 and CDR2 are KGHSH and LQKENI. Trimming took off 0 bases at V and 0 bases at J, with 12 bases between the two ends. The CDR3 contains 17 residues. This clone was detected once.

The TCR was taken from a woman aged 40-49 years in a cohort exposed to, infected with or recovered from COVID-19 (not recorded which). The V gene is TRBV18, the J gene TRBJ1-3; no firm D call. The sequenced sample was PBMCs or T cells enriched from blood (not recorded which). CDR3 amino acids: CASSPPRRSVSGNTIYF. CDR3 DNA: TGTGCCAGCTCACCACCTCGGCGGTCAGTCTCTGGAAACACCATATATTTT.